These 12 T cell receptor beta chains originate from one sample sequenced in a study of blood T cell repertoires in COVID-19. The assay was immunoSEQ multiplex PCR, and TCRdb's table has in-frame clones only and misses some. The table shows 200,000 to 300,000 clones, with nearly 95% occurring only once. Sample: peripheral blood. These TCRs come from a man between 25 and 39 years old with COVID-19, enrolled during active disease.

The gene calls are TRBV3-1 (or the pseudogene TRBV3-2) and TRBJ1-6; no reliable D call. Germline assignment: CDR1 LGHDT and CDR2 YNNKEL (reference sequence). This CDR3 is built from 15 residues. V lost 1 base, J lost 0 bases, and 4 bases lay in between. The CDR3 DNA follows: TGTGCCAGCAGCCAAGCGAGCTCCTATAATTCACCCCTCCACTTT. This encodes CASSQASSYNSPLHF.

The chain links TRBV12-3 or TRBV12-4 to TRBJ1-2; weak D call: TRBD1 (6 bases). The CDR3 sequence is 11 residues long. V was trimmed by 11 bases and J by 8 bases, leaving 15 bases between them. CDR3 nucleotides: TGTGCCTCCACAGGGATTTTGGGCTACACCTTC. It yields the protein CASTGILGYTF.

V gene TRBV5-1 combines with J gene TRBJ1-5; D remains unclear. With 4 bases removed from V and 5 bases from J, the gap between germline ends came to 16 bases. Germline CDR1 is SGHRS and CDR2 is YFSETQ. The CDR3 spans 15 residues. CDR3 sequence reads: CASSRTAGGDQPQHF. CDR3 nucleotide sequence: TGCGCCAGCAGCCGGACCGCGGGTGGAGATCAGCCCCAGCATTTT. Variable domain in full (rest from reference TRBV5-1 and TRBJ1-5): KAGVTQTPRYLIKTRGQQVTLSCSPISGHRSVSWYQQTPGQGLQFLFEYFSETQRNKGNFPGRFSGRQFSNSRSEMNVSTLELGDSALYLCASSRTAGGDQPQHFGDGTRLSIL.

The chain uses TRBV9 and TRBJ2-7; D possibly corresponds to TRBD2 (6 bases). V was cut by 4 bases and J by 0 bases, with 14 bases left in between. CDR1 and CDR2 (germline): SGDLS, YYNGEE. This CDR3 is built from 15 residues. This CDR3 is CASSPQDYLSYEQYF. The CDR3 DNA reads as TGTGCCAGCAGCCCCCAGGACTACCTCTCCTACGAGCAGTACTTC.

The chain joins TRBV27 to TRBJ1-6, with a tentative D call TRBD1 (6 bases). Between the trimmed V and J ends, which lost 5 bases and 7 bases, there was a span of 12 bases. CDR3 size: 14 residues. Per germline, CDR1 MNHEY and CDR2 SMNVEV (reference sequence). The DNA for the CDR3 is TGTGCCAGCAGTCTGGACAGCCGAAATTCACCCCTCCACTTT. Translation gives CASSLDSRNSPLHF.

V and J are TRBV4-1 and TRBJ1-2; 7 bases map to TRBD1. V trimming: 4 bases; J trimming: 4 bases; junction bases outside the gene matches: 3. CDR1 is MGHRA and CDR2 is YSYEKL in the germline V gene. The length of the CDR3 is 13 residues. This CDR3 reads CASSPDRSYGYTF. Written as DNA, the CDR3 is TGCGCCAGCAGCCCGGACAGGAGCTATGGCTACACCTTC.

This clone was seen just once. The genes are TRBV7-6 and TRBJ2-2, with D perhaps matching TRBD2 (5 bases). The V gene lost 1 base and the J gene lost 5 bases, with 11 bases spanning the gap. Germline lookup yields CDR1 SGHVS and CDR2 FNYEAQ. CDR3 size: 15 residues. CDR3 residues: CASSLDAGLTGELFF. CDR3 DNA sequence: TGTGCCAGCAGCTTAGACGCGGGCCTAACCGGGGAGCTGTTTTTT. Drawing the rest from reference TRBV7-6 and TRBJ2-2, the complete variable domain is GAGVSQSPRYKVTKRGQDVALRCDPISGHVSLYWYRQALGQGPEFLTYFNYEAQQDKSGLPNDRFSAERPEGSISTLTIQRTEQRDSAMYRCASSLDAGLTGELFFGEGSRLTVL.

As concerns this clone: Other DNA sequences in this specimen translate into the identical CDR3. The chain joins TRBV9 to TRBJ1-5; D possibly corresponds to TRBD1 (6 bases). V gave up 3 bases and J gave up 5 bases, with 6 bases separating them. Germline V gene sequence: CDR1 SGDLS, CDR2 YYNGEE. The CDR3 has 12 amino acids. The DNA for the CDR3 is TGTGCCAGCAGCGCAGGGGATCAGCCCCAGCATTTT. It specifies CASSAGDQPQHF.

This chain uses TRBV15 with TRBJ2-7, with 9 bases aligning to TRBD1. The V and J ends lost 4 bases and 3 bases, in that order; junction bases with no gene match: 1. The germline V gene encodes CDR1 LNHNV and CDR2 YYDKDF (reference sequence). The CDR3 extends over 13 amino acids. CDR3 sequence: CATSMDRGYEQYF. The CDR3 DNA follows: TGTGCCACCAGCATGGACAGGGGCTACGAGCAGTACTTC. The whole variable domain, filled in from reference TRBV15 and TRBJ2-7, reads DAMVIQNPRYQVTQFGKPVTLSCSQTLNHNVMYWYQQKSSQAPKLLFHYYDKDFNNEADTPDNFQSRRPNTSFCFLDIRSPGLGDTAMYLCATSMDRGYEQYFGPGTRLTVT.

Concerning this clone: Other DNA sequences of this sample code for an identical CDR3. This sequence joins TRBV7-9 and TRBJ1-5; TRBD1 matches 7 bases. The CDR3 is 14 residues long. The V segment lost 5 bases and the J segment 3 bases; nucleotides outside the gene matches: 4. CDR1 is SEHNR, CDR2 FQNEAQ, per germline (reference sequence). This chain's CDR3 is CASSPGQNNQPQHF. In DNA form, the CDR3 reads TGTGCCAGCAGCCCGGGACAGAACAATCAGCCCCAGCATTTT.

V gene TRBV5-6 combines with J gene TRBJ2-7; 9 bases match TRBD1. CDR3 size: 15 residues. In germline, CDR1 is SGHDT, CDR2 YYEEEE. V lost 2 bases, J lost 3 bases, and 6 bases stayed unmatched. CDR3 residues: CASSFEPGQGYEQYF. The CDR3 DNA reads TGTGCCAGCAGCTTTGAACCGGGACAGGGCTACGAGCAGTACTTC.

The chain recombines TRBV27 with TRBJ2-3; 8 nucleotides agree with TRBD1. CDR1 is MNHEY and CDR2 is SMNVEV in the germline V gene (reference sequence). Trimming at V came to 0 bases and at J to 2 bases, leaving 10 bases not matched to a gene. The CDR3 is 18 amino acids. The CDR3: CASSLSVYGQGNTDTQYF. The CDR3 DNA sequence: TGTGCCAGCAGTTTATCGGTATACGGACAGGGCAACACAGATACGCAGTATTTT.